A single sample gave rise to the 29 T cell receptor beta chains below, sequenced in a study of PD-L1 blockade in urothelial cancer. TCRdb's copy holds only in-frame clones and misses some; the assay was immunoSEQ multiplex PCR. The sample lists 45,000 or so clones, about 88% occurring once. Sample time point: pretreatment peripheral blood. The source material was PBMCs, sampled around atezolizumab (anti-PD-L1) treatment. All receptors come from a donor at least 40 years old with urothelial cancer.

The chain is built from TRBV27 and TRBJ2-3; TRBD2 might be the D (5 bases). Germline V lookup: CDR1 MNHEY, CDR2 SMNVEV (reference sequence). The CDR3 length is 16 residues. Trimming left V 5 bases short and J 3 bases short, with 18 bases between. CDR3 amino acids: CASSLRPSLATDTQYF. The CDR3 nucleotides are TGTGCCAGCAGTCTCCGCCCCTCTCTAGCAACAGATACGCAGTATTTT.

The chain combines TRBV6-5 with TRBJ2-1; possibly TRBD2 for D (5 bases). V was cut by 6 bases and J by 9 bases, with 21 bases left in between. From germline, CDR1 is MNHEY and CDR2 SVGAGI. The CDR3 spans 15 residues. DNA of the CDR3: TGTGCCAGCAGATTTAGCGTCACCCCGACGGGTGAGCAGTTCTTC. It codes for CASRFSVTPTGEQFF.

V gene TRBV19 combines with J gene TRBJ2-7; D possibly corresponds to TRBD2 (6 bases). The V and J ends lost 3 bases and 2 bases respectively, with 20 bases between them. From germline, CDR1 is LNHDA and CDR2 SQIVND (reference sequence). The CDR3 runs 17 residues. The DNA for the CDR3 is TGTGCCAGTAGTATCGGGGGTGCGGGGCTAGAGGCCTACGAGCAGTACTTC. Its translation is CASSIGGAGLEAYEQYF.

This clone was seen a handful of times. The rearrangement links TRBV10-3 to TRBJ1-3, with TRBD1 matching over 7 bases. This CDR3 is 13 amino acids long. CDR1 is ENHRY, CDR2 SYGVKD, per germline. V shed 10 bases and J 0 bases; nucleotides not matched to a gene: 3. CDR3 DNA sequence: TGTGCCACCAACAGGGGCTCTGGAAACACCATATATTTT. Translating gives CATNRGSGNTIYF.

This chain uses TRBV27 with TRBJ1-1, with D tentatively TRBD1 (6 bases). Germline V gene lookup returns CDR1 MNHEY and CDR2 SMNVEV (reference sequence). The CDR3 extends over 14 amino acids. The V and J ends lost 3 bases and 6 bases respectively, with 14 bases between them. The CDR3 sequence: CASSFQGRGPEAFF. In DNA form, the CDR3 reads TGTGCCAGCAGTTTTCAGGGGAGAGGGCCTGAAGCTTTCTTT.

This clone was recorded once. The chain combines TRBV5-8 with TRBJ2-7, with D maybe TRBD2 (6 bases). V dropped 6 bases and J dropped 5 bases, with 18 bases sitting between them. The germline CDR1 and CDR2 sequences are SGHTS and YDEGEE. This CDR3 spans 14 amino acids. This CDR3 is CASMGPGVGHEQYF. Written as DNA, the CDR3 is TGTGCCAGCATGGGGCCGGGAGTTGGGCACGAGCAGTACTTC.

The DNA for the CDR3 is TGCGCCAGCAGCTTGGGGGAATACAGGGCAAACACTGAAGCTTTCTTT. Translating it yields CASSLGEYRANTEAFF. The rearrangement joins TRBV5-1 to TRBJ1-1; D is possibly TRBD1 (6 bases). V dropped 0 bases and J dropped 2 bases, with 14 bases sitting between them. The CDR3 is 16 amino acids. Germline-derived CDR1 and CDR2 are SGHRS and YFSETQ.

This chain links TRBV7-3 with TRBJ1-2; D possibly corresponds to TRBD1 (6 bases). This CDR3 is 15 amino acids long. Deletions cut 2 bases from V and 3 bases from J, with 13 bases between. Germline loops: CDR1 SGHTA, CDR2 FQGTGA. The CDR3 sequence is CASSLLRTADYGYTF. Written as DNA, the CDR3 is TGTGCCAGCAGCTTACTCCGGACAGCAGACTATGGCTACACCTTC.

The chain has TRBV9 and TRBJ2-1, with 7 bases that match TRBD2. After removal of 3 bases from V and 0 bases from J, the junction contained 6 bases not matched to a gene. Germline values: CDR1 SGDLS, CDR2 YYNGEE. The CDR3 is made up of 16 amino acids. CDR3 residues: CASSARGRSSYNEQFF. CDR3 sequence (DNA): TGTGCCAGCAGCGCGCGGGGGAGGAGCTCCTACAATGAGCAGTTCTTC.

A word on this clone: The sample carries other DNA sequences with the same CDR3. The rearrangement links TRBV30 to TRBJ1-5, with 9 bases fitting TRBD1. Germline V gives CDR1 GTSNPN, CDR2 SVGIG (reference sequence). The length of the CDR3 is 13 residues. Trimming took 1 base from V and 6 from J; bases not matched to a gene: 1. CDR3 residues: CAWSGGQGQPQHF. The DNA for the CDR3 is TGTGCCTGGAGTGGGGGACAGGGTCAGCCCCAGCATTTT.

The chain combines TRBV28 with TRBJ1-2; TRBD1 agrees at 8 bases. Trimming cost V 6 bases and J 6 bases; bases outside gene matches: 6. This CDR3 has 13 amino acids. The V gene's germline CDR1 is MDHEN and CDR2 SYDVKM. CDR3 sequence reads: CASRTGTGDGYTF. CDR3 nucleotides: TGTGCCAGCAGAACCGGGACAGGAGATGGCTACACCTTC.

The chain links TRBV29-1 to TRBJ2-1; TRBD2 matches 13 bases. This CDR3 has 15 residues. Germline loops: CDR1 SQVTM, CDR2 ANQGSEA. Trimming at V came to 7 bases and at J to 9 bases, leaving 12 bases not matched to a gene. CDR3 nucleotide sequence: TGCAGCGCCAGGACTAGCGGGAGTGGGCGGGGTGAGCAGTTCTTC. This codes for CSARTSGSGRGEQFF.

This clone occurred once. The chain uses TRBV7-9 and TRBJ1-2, with TRBD1 identical over 10 bases. There are 14 residues in the CDR3. V dropped 7 bases and J dropped 5; count of bases not matched to a gene: 7. CDR1 SEHNR and CDR2 FQNEAQ come from the germline V gene (reference sequence). DNA for the CDR3: TGTGCCAGCAACGACAGGGGGCTAGATTATGGCTACACCTTC. Protein sequence: CASNDRGLDYGYTF.

The chain recombines TRBV7-8 with TRBJ2-2; 7 nucleotides match TRBD1. Germline CDR1 and CDR2: SGHVS and FQNEAQ. CDR3 length: 16 residues. The junction had 6 bases not matched to a gene; V was cut back by 0 bases and J by 5 bases. The CDR3 here is CASSLALRGQTGELFF. The DNA of the CDR3 is TGTGCCAGCAGCTTAGCGCTAAGGGGGCAAACCGGGGAGCTGTTTTTT.

The chain recombines TRBV5-1 with TRBJ2-1, with D tentatively TRBD1 (5 bases). The germline V and J ends were trimmed by 0 bases and 10 bases, with 5 bases remaining between them. The CDR3 has 11 residues. Per germline, CDR1 SGHRS and CDR2 YFSETQ. The CDR3 DNA reads as TGCGCCAGCAGCTTGGAGGGGGAGCAGTTCTTC. This gives the protein CASSLEGEQFF.

The CDR3 spells CASSRDTKNIQYF. The CDR3, as DNA: TGTGCCAGCAGCCGGGACACCAAAAACATTCAGTACTTC. The chain recombines TRBV4-2 with TRBJ2-4, with D possibly TRBD1 on 6 matching bases. The germline V gene has CDR1 LGHNA and CDR2 YNFKEQ. The ends were cut back, 4 bases at V and 2 bases at J, with 6 bases in the middle. This CDR3 comprises 13 residues.

The rearrangement joins TRBV5-6 to TRBJ1-5; no clear D. The CDR3 sequence is 13 residues long. CDR1 and CDR2 from the germline V gene are SGHDT and YYEEEE. Trimming shortened V by 1 base and J by 6 bases, and 8 bases separated the two germline ends. CDR3 sequence reads: CASSLLGSQPQHF. The DNA for the CDR3 is TGTGCCAGCAGCTTGTTGGGGAGTCAGCCCCAGCATTTT.

V usage is TRBV5-4 and J usage is TRBJ2-1; the match to TRBD2 covers 13 bases. The V gene end was trimmed by 0 bases and the J gene end by 6 bases; junction bases not matched to a gene: 0. The CDR3 is made up of 15 amino acids. Per germline, CDR1 SGHNT and CDR2 YYREEE (reference sequence). In DNA form, the CDR3 reads TGTGCCAGCAGCTTGGGGACTAGCGGGAGCAATGAGCAGTTCTTC. It translates to CASSLGTSGSNEQFF.

This rearrangement joins TRBV6-1 to TRBJ1-1; D ambiguous. V was cut by 4 bases and J by 3 bases, with 12 bases left in between. The CDR3 has 14 amino acids. Germline V gives CDR1 MNHNS, CDR2 SASEGT. The CDR3 loop reads CASSVSRSDTEAFF. CDR3 DNA sequence: TGTGCCAGCAGTGTATCTAGGTCGGACACTGAAGCTTTCTTT.

This CDR3 is CATGASGAPEQYF. The CDR3 region has the DNA TGTGCCACCGGGGCTAGCGGAGCACCCGAGCAGTACTTC. V is TRBV10-3 and J is TRBJ2-7, with 7 positions matching TRBD2. The CDR3 covers 13 residues. Germline lookup yields CDR1 ENHRY and CDR2 SYGVKD. V shed 10 bases and J 6 bases; nucleotides not matched to a gene: 12.

The V call is TRBV6-5, the J call TRBJ2-7; D is unresolved. Trimming shortened V by 2 bases and J by 0 bases, and 11 bases separated the two germline ends. This CDR3 contains 15 residues. CDR1 is MNHEY and CDR2 is SVGAGI in the germline V gene. Written as DNA, the CDR3 is TGTGCCAGCAGTTACAAAACACGGAGCTCCTACGAGCAGTACTTC. Translating gives CASSYKTRSSYEQYF.

The CDR3, as DNA: TGCAGCGTTGAAGTCAGGTACAATGAGCAGTTCTTC. This codes for CSVEVRYNEQFF. This sequence joins TRBV29-1 and TRBJ2-1; D is undetermined. The CDR3 is made up of 12 amino acids. V was pared by 1 base and J by 4 bases, with 5 bases between. Germline CDR1 and CDR2: SQVTM and ANQGSEA.

The gene calls are TRBV19 and TRBJ1-5; D perhaps matches TRBD1 (6 bases). Germline assignment: CDR1 LNHDA and CDR2 SQIVND (reference sequence). V lost 5 bases and J 3 bases, leaving 8 bases between the germline ends. CDR3 length: 13 residues. In nucleotides, the CDR3 is TGTGCCAGTAGTGGACAGCCCAATCAGCCCCAGCATTTT. Its protein product is CASSGQPNQPQHF. Full variable domain (missing parts from reference TRBV19 and TRBJ1-5): DGGITQSPKYLFRKEGQNVTLSCEQNLNHDAMYWYRQDPGQGLRLIYYSQIVNDFQKGDIAEGYSVSREKKESFPLTVTSAQKNPTAFYLCASSGQPNQPQHFGDGTRLSIL.

V gene TRBV19 combines with J gene TRBJ2-1; TRBD2 matches at 8 bases. V was pared by 4 bases and J by 0 bases, with 8 bases of the junction left unmatched. Germline V lookup: CDR1 LNHDA, CDR2 SQIVND (reference sequence). The CDR3 totals 17 residues. The CDR3 bases are TGTGCCAGTAGTAGCCCGGCAGCGGGGGACTCCTACAATGAGCAGTTCTTC. It yields the protein CASSSPAAGDSYNEQFF.

The chain is built from TRBV2 and TRBJ2-3; the D is unclear. V lost 4 bases, J lost 3 bases, and 14 bases lay in between. The CDR3 runs 15 residues. Germline V gene lookup returns CDR1 SNHLY and CDR2 FYNNEI. The CDR3 spells CASSVTRQSTDTQYF. The CDR3 DNA reads as TGTGCCAGCAGTGTAACCCGCCAGTCGACAGATACGCAGTATTTT.

The chain recombines TRBV19 with TRBJ2-1; 9 bases map to TRBD1. Trimming cost V 5 bases and J 4 bases; bases outside gene matches: 9. This CDR3 has 16 amino acids. Germline values: CDR1 LNHDA, CDR2 SQIVND (reference sequence). The CDR3 DNA is TGTGCCAGTAGTGCATTGACAGGGGGAAGGTACAATGAGCAGTTCTTC. Translation gives CASSALTGGRYNEQFF.

This chain joins TRBV4-3 and TRBJ2-7, with D possibly matching TRBD2 (6 bases). V was pared by 4 bases and J by 6 bases, with 16 bases between. This CDR3 contains 14 residues. The germline V gene encodes CDR1 LGHNA and CDR2 YSLEER. DNA for the CDR3: TGCGCCAGCAGCCCACACCCGGAGGGGAGCGAGCAGTACTTC. As protein: CASSPHPEGSEQYF.

The chain couples TRBV9 to TRBJ2-1, with a weak D call TRBD1 (6 bases). Trimming removed 0 bases at V and 10 bases at J, with 20 bases between. From germline, CDR1 is SGDLS and CDR2 YYNGEE. The CDR3 is made up of 16 amino acids. The CDR3, as DNA: TGTGCCAGCAGCGTAGTCCCTGGGGGCGGCGGCGGCGAGCAGTTCTTC. Amino acids: CASSVVPGGGGGEQFF.

The chain uses TRBV29-1 and TRBJ2-4, with 7 bases lining up with TRBD1. In germline, CDR1 is SQVTM, CDR2 ANQGSEA. V gave up 4 bases and J gave up 1 base; unmatched junction bases: 4. CDR3 length: 14 amino acids. Written as DNA, the CDR3 is TGCAGCGTTGTAGAGACAGGGGCCAAAAACATTCAGTACTTC. It codes for CSVVETGAKNIQYF.